This TCR beta chain was captured in a study of cytomegalovirus exposure and HLA in healthy donors. Study details: The 120 validation repertoires were produced on the same platform as the 720 or so repertoires of the first cohort. This was reported in a later analysis. Study findings and constraints: Most observed TCR sequences were rare, whereas some public TCRs were detected in many donors. Cytomegalovirus status, reportedly, was diagnosed with high specificity and sensitivity by the classifier.

The donors were part of the validation cohort, which consisted of roughly 110 subjects and was separate from the first cohort of several hundred subjects. As to this clone: The antigen is unknown.

The method was immunoSEQ multiplex PCR; TCRdb's version includes in-frame clones alone and lacks a portion of them. The sample holds under 150,000 clones, roughly 88% seen once. The CDR3 totals 13 residues. Germline V CDR1 and CDR2: SGHRS, YFSETQ. Germline trimming cut 4 bases from V and 4 bases from J; bases unmatched to any gene: 2. The source material was PBMCs. This receptor was taken from a woman aged 18 to 35 in good health and CMV-seropositive. The chain carries TRBV5-1 and TRBJ1-3; 7 bases match TRBD1. The CDR3 is CASSAGQGNTIYF. The CDR3 bases are TGCGCCAGCAGCGCGGGACAGGGAAACACCATATATTTT. The complete variable domain, with remaining parts taken from reference TRBV5-1 and TRBJ1-3, reads KAGVTQTPRYLIKTRGQQVTLSCSPISGHRSVSWYQQTPGQGLQFLFEYFSETQRNKGNFPGRFSGRQFSNSRSEMNVSTLELGDSALYLCASSAGQGNTIYFGEGSWLTVV.